Here is one TCR beta chain with its context. This entry is derived from a study of blood T cell repertoires in COVID-19. V lost 0 bases to trimming and J lost 6 bases, with 12 bases between them. Germline assignment: CDR1 MNHNY and CDR2 SVGAGI (reference sequence). This CDR3 is built from 14 residues. TCRdb's table, derived via immunoSEQ multiplex PCR, lists solely in-frame clones and lacks some. The table includes 200,000 or so clones, approximately 82% detected once. The chain carries TRBV6-6 and TRBJ2-7; D is unresolved. The sequenced sample consisted of peripheral blood. The source is a human donor with acute or convalescent COVID-19. The donor label of this sample is uncertain. The DNA of the CDR3 is TGTGCCAGCAGTTACTCTAAGCTCCCTCTCGAGCAGTACTTC. Translating it yields CASSYSKLPLEQYF.